This T cell receptor beta chain was obtained from a study of human T cells and chemical hapten exposure. The time point here: pre-sensitization, week 0. Stated treatment: therapeutic diphenylcyclopropenone sensitization with weekly scalp DPC. At every patch-test visit, blood was drawn before the patch test was applied. Many counts were recorded for this clonotype. Its target is unknown. Individual cDNA molecules in this library carried unique molecular identifiers. In the study's own analysis: Counts of TCRs in each sample centred on a median of around 92,000 and extended from roughly 25,000 to 750,000. TCRdb called the RACE reads again in MiXCR, with one record for every CDR3 protein. V and J calls and clone size were set by TCRdb, not the authors. The table lists around 330,000 distinct CDR3 sequences, about 5% of them singletons, with approximately 8.2% in the top ten. The study, taken as a whole, reports: Expanded TCR counts at PT1 were positively correlated with the patch test score.

This receptor was obtained from a young woman with alopecia areata. Some clones in this sample may be carry-over from other donors' samples. This specimen consisted of whole blood, obtained in connection with sensitization to the hapten diphenylcyclopropenone (DPC).

The CDR3 loop is CSARDLRTGATEAFF. The DNA of the CDR3 is TGCAGTGCTAGAGATCTTCGGACAGGGGCCACTGAAGCTTTCTTT. The rearrangement uses TRBV20-1 and TRBJ1-1; 9 nucleotides line up with TRBD1. The CDR3 spans 15 residues. With V trimmed by 0 bases and J by 4 bases, 6 bases remained unmatched. Looked up from germline, CDR1 is DFQATT and CDR2 is SNEGSKA (reference sequence).